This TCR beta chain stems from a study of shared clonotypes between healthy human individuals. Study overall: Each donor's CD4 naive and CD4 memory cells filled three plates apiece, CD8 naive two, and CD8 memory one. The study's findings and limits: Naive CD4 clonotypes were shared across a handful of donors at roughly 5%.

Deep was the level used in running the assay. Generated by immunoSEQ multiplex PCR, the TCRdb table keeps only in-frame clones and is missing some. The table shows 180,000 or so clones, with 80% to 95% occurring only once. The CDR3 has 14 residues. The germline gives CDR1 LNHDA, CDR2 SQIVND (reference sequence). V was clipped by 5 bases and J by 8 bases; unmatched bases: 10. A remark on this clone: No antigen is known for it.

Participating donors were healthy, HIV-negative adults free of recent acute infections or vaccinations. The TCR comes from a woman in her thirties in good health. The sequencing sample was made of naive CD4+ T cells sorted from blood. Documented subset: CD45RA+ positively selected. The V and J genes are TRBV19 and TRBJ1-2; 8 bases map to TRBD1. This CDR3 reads CASSFPGDRRGYTF. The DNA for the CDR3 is TGTGCCAGTAGTTTCCCCGGGGACAGGAGAGGCTACACCTTC.